Following are 2 T cell receptor beta chains from one sample sequenced in a study of T cells after posttransplantation cyclophosphamide (dated by TCRdb to 2015 to 2016). To prepare the library, the immunoSEQ multiplex PCR assay was applied. The immuneACCESS repertoire file appears here via TCRdb, limited to in-frame rearrangements. These files lack a portion of the clones; in checked studies, under half of the deficit traces to unresolved V genes, and the cause of the others is not known. With around 34,000 clones recorded, this sample contains no clone counted only once. The ten largest account for 2% to 2.5% of the sample. Sequencing was done on a sample of PBMCs. Receptors were obtained from a man in his fifties in good health, CMV-negative, and a related stem cell transplant donor.

This clone showed up many times. The chain couples TRBV19 to TRBJ1-1; D may be TRBD1 (5 bases). Looked up from germline, CDR1 is LNHDA and CDR2 is SQIVND (reference sequence). CDR3 length: 15 residues. V was shortened by 1 base and J by 5 bases, with 14 bases between the two germline ends. CDR3 region: CASSIGEFGGTEAFF. The CDR3 region has the DNA TGTGCCAGTAGTATAGGTGAATTCGGGGGAACTGAAGCTTTCTTT.

This clone showed up many times. The rearrangement uses TRBV7-9 and TRBJ1-2; 7 positions match TRBD1. Germline loops: CDR1 SEHNR, CDR2 FQNEAQ (reference sequence). The CDR3 extends over 14 amino acids. V trimming: 5 bases; J trimming: 10 bases; junction bases outside the gene matches: 13. For the CDR3, the DNA is TGTGCCAGCAGCCCCCCTTGGACAGGAGGGGACTACACCTTC. Translated: CASSPPWTGGDYTF.